The 20 T cell receptor beta chains reported below all come from one sample, sequenced in a study of T cell repertoires in ileal Crohn's disease. Method: immunoSEQ multiplex PCR; TCRdb's copy keeps in-frame clones and lacks some. The sample has some 5,100 clones, roughly 84% seen once. The sequenced material came from ileal tissue. The receptor source for this set is an adult with Crohn's disease.

V is TRBV28 and J is TRBJ1-5, with 7 bases aligning to TRBD1. The CDR3 extends over 15 amino acids. With 5 bases clipped from V and 5 bases from J, the junction kept 9 bases outside the gene matches. Germline CDR1 reads MDHEN; CDR2 reads SYDVKM. CDR3: CASSLGGGNHQPQHF. CDR3 bases: TGTGCCAGCAGTCTCGGAGGGGGCAACCATCAGCCCCAGCATTTT.

The V and J genes are TRBV6-5 and TRBJ1-2; 7 bases align to TRBD1. From germline, CDR1 is MNHEY and CDR2 SVGAGI. The CDR3 runs to 14 residues. After removal of 7 bases from V and 6 bases from J, the junction contained 11 bases not matched to a gene. The CDR3 DNA sequence: TGTGCCAGCAATAGGGGGGACAGCAGCGATGGCTACACCTTC. Amino acid sequence: CASNRGDSSDGYTF.

This sequence joins TRBV11-2 and TRBJ2-5; 12 nucleotides match TRBD2. Germline lookup yields CDR1 SGHAT and CDR2 FQNNGV. After removal of 1 base from V and 5 bases from J, the junction contained 2 bases not matched to a gene. The CDR3 consists of 15 residues. CDR3 DNA sequence: TGTGCCAGCAGCTTAGGGACTAGCGGGGCGGAGACCCAGTACTTC. This gives the protein CASSLGTSGAETQYF.

The V call is TRBV14, the J call TRBJ2-7; a weak D match, TRBD2 (5 bases). Germline CDR1 is SGHDN and CDR2 is FVKESK. V gave up 0 bases and J gave up 12 bases, with 12 bases separating them. The CDR3 totals 12 residues. The CDR3: CASSQDSRARYF. The DNA of the CDR3 is TGTGCCAGCAGCCAAGATTCGAGGGCACGGTACTTC.

CDR3 sequence (DNA): TGTGCCAGCAGTTTAGAGGGGGCATTCTCCTACAATGAGCAGTTCTTC. Translating it yields CASSLEGAFSYNEQFF. This chain joins TRBV28 and TRBJ2-1; 7 bases are a match to TRBD1. This CDR3 has 16 residues. V was clipped by 2 bases and J by 0 bases; unmatched bases: 4. Germline V gene data show CDR1 as MDHEN and CDR2 as SYDVKM.

This clone was seen only a few times. The chain employs TRBV29-1 and TRBJ1-1; possibly TRBD1 for D (5 bases). With 4 bases removed from V and 3 bases from J, the gap between germline ends came to 15 bases. The CDR3 has 14 amino acids. CDR1 SQVTM and CDR2 ANQGSEA come from the germline V gene. The CDR3 DNA reads as TGCAGCGTTGTGTCAGGGTCGTTCGACACTGAAGCTTTCTTT. It codes for CSVVSGSFDTEAFF. Full variable domain (rest looked up from reference TRBV29-1 and TRBJ1-1): SAVISQKPSRDICQRGTSLTIQCQVDSQVTMMFWYRQQPGQSLTLIATANQGSEATYESGFVIDKFPISRPNLTFSTLTVSNMSPEDSSIYLCSVVSGSFDTEAFFGQGTRLTVV.

The V and J genes are TRBV15 and TRBJ2-3; D is perhaps TRBD1 (6 bases). V dropped 4 bases and J dropped 5 bases, with 13 bases sitting between them. Per germline, CDR1 LNHNV and CDR2 YYDKDF (reference sequence). The CDR3 consists of 14 residues. CDR3 in amino acids: CATSTPGQKDTQYF. CDR3 coding DNA: TGTGCCACCAGCACCCCCGGACAGAAAGATACGCAGTATTTT.

The chain links TRBV6-5 to TRBJ1-3; perhaps TRBD1 as D (6 bases). CDR1 is MNHEY and CDR2 is SVGAGI in the germline V gene. Trimming removed 4 bases at V and 4 bases at J, with 14 bases between. This CDR3 contains 15 residues. CDR3 coding DNA: TGTGCCAGCAGTTGGGGGCGCCAGCAGGGAAACACCATATATTTT. Protein product: CASSWGRQQGNTIYF.

CDR3 bases: TGTGCCAGCAGCGACTTGCGGATGGGCGAGCAGTACTTC. Encoded protein: CASSDLRMGEQYF. The rearrangement links TRBV9 to TRBJ2-7, with D hard to call. The germline gives CDR1 SGDLS, CDR2 YYNGEE. This CDR3 spans 13 amino acids. Trimming stripped 3 bases from V and 6 bases from J, with 13 bases between. Drawing the rest from reference TRBV9 and TRBJ2-7, the complete variable domain is DSGVTQTPKHLITATGQRVTLRCSPRSGDLSVYWYQQSLDQGLQFLIQYYNGEERAKGNILERFSAQQFPDLHSELNLSSLELGDSALYFCASSDLRMGEQYFGPGTRLTVT.

The CDR3 DNA reads TGTGCCAGCAGCTTAGCCGGACAGGGAAACACCATATATTTT. Its translation: CASSLAGQGNTIYF. V and J are TRBV7-9 and TRBJ1-3; TRBD1 might be the D (6 bases). Germline V gene lookup returns CDR1 SEHNR and CDR2 FQNEAQ (reference sequence). V was shortened by 0 bases and J by 4 bases, with 7 bases between the two germline ends. There are 14 residues in the CDR3.

This sequence joins TRBV5-1 and TRBJ2-1; 11 positions match TRBD2. Unmatched junction bases numbered 4, after V lost 1 base and J lost 7 bases. The CDR3 covers 15 residues. CDR1 is SGHRS and CDR2 is YFSETQ in the germline V gene. For the CDR3, the DNA is TGCGCCAGCAGCTTGATTCTAGCGGGGGGAAATGAGCAGTTCTTC. Its translation is CASSLILAGGNEQFF.

This clone was counted once. The V gene is TRBV7-2, the J gene TRBJ1-3; 10 nucleotides line up with TRBD1. V shed 5 bases, J shed 2 bases, and the junction held 6 bases outside the gene matches. Germline V gene sequence: CDR1 SGHTA, CDR2 FQGNSA. The CDR3 extends over 16 amino acids. Here the CDR3 reads CASSVTGGAAGNTIYF. Written as DNA, the CDR3 is TGTGCCAGCAGCGTGACAGGGGGCGCGGCTGGAAACACCATATATTTT.

The J gene is TRBJ2-2, the V gene TRBV4-1; 14 nucleotides match TRBD2. Germline V gene data show CDR1 as MGHRA and CDR2 as YSYEKL. The junction had 5 bases not matched to a gene; V was cut back by 1 base and J by 7 bases. This CDR3 is 17 amino acids long. The CDR3 DNA reads TGCGCCAGCAGCCAAGGACTAGCGGGGGGGCCGGGCGGGGAGCTGTTTTTT. Amino acid sequence: CASSQGLAGGPGGELFF.

The chain couples TRBV28 to TRBJ2-7; 7 bases fit TRBD2. Per germline, CDR1 MDHEN and CDR2 SYDVKM. V was pared by 6 bases and J by 3 bases, with 14 bases of the junction left unmatched. The CDR3 covers 16 residues. DNA for the CDR3: TGTGCCAGCAGACCGCCGATCGGGACTACTAACTACGAGCAGTACTTC. Protein product: CASRPPIGTTNYEQYF.

The genes are TRBV5-6 and TRBJ1-1; a weak D match, TRBD1 (5 bases). Trimming cost V 5 bases and J 0 bases, with 11 bases left between them. CDR1 SGHDT and CDR2 YYEEEE come from the germline V gene. The CDR3 is 14 amino acids. The CDR3 sequence: CASSRGRVNTEAFF. The CDR3 nucleotides are TGTGCCAGCAGTAGGGGCAGGGTGAACACTGAAGCTTTCTTT.

This sequence joins TRBV7-6 and TRBJ2-5; the D is unclear. The CDR3 totals 12 residues. The germline V and J ends were trimmed by 4 bases and 5 bases, with 8 bases remaining between them. Germline V gives CDR1 SGHVS, CDR2 FNYEAQ. This CDR3 is CASSSSRETQYF. DNA of the CDR3: TGTGCCAGCAGCTCATCGCGGGAGACCCAGTACTTC.

The chain is built from TRBV4-1 and TRBJ1-1; TRBD1 is a possible D gene (5 bases). Germline-derived CDR1 and CDR2 are MGHRA and YSYEKL. This CDR3 is 16 amino acids long. Trimming removed 1 base at V and 3 bases at J, with 15 bases between. The CDR3, as DNA: TGCGCCAGCAGCCAAGTTGACAGTCCCGGACACACTGAAGCTTTCTTT. Its protein is CASSQVDSPGHTEAFF.

The chain is built from TRBV7-8 and TRBJ1-6, with D perhaps matching TRBD1 (6 bases). V was cut by 1 base and J by 6 bases, with 10 bases left in between. This CDR3 comprises 15 residues. The germline CDR1 and CDR2 sequences are SGHVS and FQNEAQ. This chain's CDR3 is CASSLEGHANSPLHF. The CDR3 nucleotides read TGTGCCAGCAGCTTAGAGGGACATGCTAATTCACCCCTCCACTTT.

V usage is TRBV7-2 and J usage is TRBJ2-7; D call uncertain. This CDR3 has 11 amino acids. Trimming cost V 5 bases and J 0 bases, with 2 bases left between them. Germline loops: CDR1 SGHTA, CDR2 FQGNSA. The DNA of the CDR3 is TGTGCCAGCAGCCGCTCCTACGAGCAGTACTTC. Its protein product is CASSRSYEQYF.

This rearrangement joins TRBV6-5 to TRBJ2-7; weak D call: TRBD1 (6 bases). Trimming left V 4 bases short and J 6 bases short, with 16 bases between. This CDR3 contains 14 residues. Germline loops: CDR1 MNHEY, CDR2 SVGAGI. The CDR3 loop is CASSFVQGFGEQYF. The CDR3 DNA reads as TGTGCCAGCAGTTTCGTACAGGGATTCGGCGAGCAGTACTTC.